The 10 T cell receptor beta chains in this list originate from one sample, sequenced in a study of T cell responses to AZD1222 COVID-19 vaccine. The table came from immunoSEQ multiplex PCR; TCRdb's copy has only in-frame clones and leaves some out. The data hold 150,000 or so clones, with about 89% observed a single time. This sample comprised peripheral blood, obtained on day 0 of AZD1222 vaccination. These receptors were collected from an adult in good health.

The chain is built from TRBV7-8 and TRBJ1-1, with a possible D match to TRBD1 (5 bases). The V gene lost 7 bases and the J gene lost 5 bases, with 29 bases spanning the gap. The CDR3 extends over 18 amino acids. The germline CDR1 and CDR2 sequences are SGHVS and FQNEAQ. DNA for the CDR3: TGTGCCAGCATCCACTCATATGTGGGGGAAGGAACAGTAACTGAAGCTTTCTTT. This translates into CASIHSYVGEGTVTEAFF.

The rearrangement links TRBV7-2 to TRBJ2-7; D call uncertain. V was clipped by 2 bases and J by 0 bases, with 14 bases between them. This CDR3 comprises 16 residues. Germline CDR1 SGHTA, CDR2 FQGNSA. The CDR3 DNA is TGTGCCAGCAGCTTAATCAAGGGAAGTCGCTCCTACGAGCAGTACTTC. Amino acid sequence: CASSLIKGSRSYEQYF.

V gene TRBV4-1 combines with J gene TRBJ1-1; the D gene is possibly TRBD1 (6 bases). Between the trimmed V and J ends, which lost 0 bases and 5 bases, there was a span of 16 bases. CDR3 length equals 16 residues. Germline V CDR1 and CDR2: MGHRA, YSYEKL. DNA of the CDR3: TGCGCCAGCAGCCAAGATAGTTGGGGGCGCGGGACTGAAGCTTTCTTT. Protein product: CASSQDSWGRGTEAFF.

The V gene is TRBV5-6, the J gene TRBJ1-1; D is perhaps TRBD1 (6 bases). The CDR3 length is 14 residues. Between the trimmed V and J ends, which lost 2 bases and 0 bases, there was a span of 8 bases. The V gene's germline CDR1 is SGHDT and CDR2 YYEEEE. CDR3 sequence (DNA): TGTGCCAGCAGCTTCAGGGGCCTGAACACTGAAGCTTTCTTT. Protein product: CASSFRGLNTEAFF.

The V gene is TRBV2, the J gene TRBJ1-2; 9 nucleotides align to TRBD1. The germline V gene has CDR1 SNHLY and CDR2 FYNNEI. J was trimmed by 7 bases and V by 2 bases; bases with no gene match: 11. The CDR3 has 16 residues. The CDR3 is CASSESETGGQSGYTF. The CDR3 DNA is TGTGCCAGCAGTGAATCCGAGACAGGGGGGCAGAGTGGCTACACCTTC.

The chain is built from TRBV4-1 and TRBJ1-5, with D possibly TRBD1 on 6 matching bases. Trimming removed 0 bases from V and 0 bases from J, with 9 bases in between. Germline V gene data show CDR1 as MGHRA and CDR2 as YSYEKL. The CDR3 runs 16 residues. This CDR3 is CASSQDDRSSNQPQHF. In nucleotides, the CDR3 is TGCGCCAGCAGCCAAGACGACAGGAGTAGCAATCAGCCCCAGCATTTT.

CDR3 region: CASSSGTTPYNEQFF. CDR3 DNA sequence: TGTGCCAGCAGCTCCGGGACCACGCCGTACAATGAGCAGTTCTTC. The V and J genes are TRBV7-2 and TRBJ2-1, with D possibly called TRBD1 or TRBD2 (5 bases each). Germline V gene data show CDR1 as SGHTA and CDR2 as FQGNSA. Trimming took off 4 bases at V and 4 bases at J, with 14 bases between the two ends. This CDR3 region has 15 residues.

The chain combines TRBV6-4 with TRBJ1-2; D remains unclear. This CDR3 contains 15 residues. The V end lost 6 bases, the J end lost 7 bases, and 21 bases lay between the germline ends. Germline V gives CDR1 MRHNA, CDR2 SNTAGT. CDR3 in amino acids: CASSPYAITVSGYTF. CDR3 nucleotides: TGTGCCAGCAGCCCGTACGCGATTACAGTGTCTGGCTACACCTTC.

The CDR3: CSVRLGSYEQYF. The CDR3 bases are TGCAGCGTTCGACTGGGATCCTACGAGCAGTACTTC. This rearrangement joins TRBV29-1 to TRBJ2-7; D is unresolved. The CDR3 is made up of 12 amino acids. Trimming took off 5 bases at V and 1 base at J, with 9 bases between the two ends. Germline CDR1 SQVTM, CDR2 ANQGSEA.

This clone has only one observation. CDR3 nucleotide sequence: TGTGCCAGCAGCCCCGGGGGCACCGGGGAGCTGTTTTTT. Protein: CASSPGGTGELFF. This chain links TRBV12-3 or TRBV12-4 with TRBJ2-2, with a weak D call TRBD2 (6 bases). The CDR3 runs 13 residues. Trimming cost V 6 bases and J 4 bases, with 9 bases left between them.